One and the same sample provided the 27 T cell receptor beta chains below, sequenced in a study of shared clonotypes between healthy human individuals. Generated by immunoSEQ multiplex PCR, the TCRdb table keeps only in-frame clones and is missing some. Counted here are roughly 2 million clones, 85% to 95% occurring once; the ten biggest clones make up about 0.13%. Sequencing was carried out using naive CD4+ T cells sorted from blood. Subset described: CD45RA+ positively selected. All receptors derive from a man aged 18 to 35 in good health.

V gene TRBV11-2 combines with J gene TRBJ2-7, with 9 bases lining up with TRBD2. This CDR3 spans 15 amino acids. Unmatched junction bases numbered 8, after V lost 6 bases and J lost 2 bases. Germline values: CDR1 SGHAT, CDR2 FQNNGV. The CDR3 spells CASREVAGGPYEQYF. CDR3 DNA: TGTGCCAGCAGGGAGGTGGCGGGAGGGCCCTACGAGCAGTACTTC.

The chain recombines TRBV27 with TRBJ2-7; 7 nucleotides align to TRBD1. Germline V gene lookup returns CDR1 MNHEY and CDR2 SMNVEV (reference sequence). The junction had 10 bases not matched to a gene; V was cut back by 5 bases and J by 6 bases. The CDR3 covers 14 residues. The CDR3 DNA reads TGTGCCAGCAGTCCCAACAGGGGAGACGGCGAGCAGTACTTC. Residues: CASSPNRGDGEQYF.

The V and J genes are TRBV7-9 and TRBJ2-7; D not resolved. The CDR3 length is 16 residues. The V gene lost 4 bases and the J gene lost 3 bases, with 19 bases spanning the gap. Per the germline V gene, CDR1 is SEHNR and CDR2 is FQNEAQ (reference sequence). The CDR3 DNA is TGTGCCAGCAGCTCCACGAGGCCCCGAGACCTCTACGAGCAGTACTTC. Protein product: CASSSTRPRDLYEQYF.

This sequence joins TRBV6-6 and TRBJ1-2; 8 nucleotides align to TRBD1. The CDR3 consists of 12 residues. CDR1 and CDR2 from the germline V gene are MNHNY and SVGAGI (reference sequence). Trimming removed 5 bases from V and 12 bases from J; junction bases left unmatched: 8. CDR3 residues: CASSMGQASDTF. The DNA of the CDR3 is TGTGCCAGCAGTATGGGACAGGCTTCCGACACCTTC.

This clone was counted once. This sequence joins TRBV29-1 and TRBJ1-2; D is ambiguous. The CDR3 loop spans 11 amino acids. Between the trimmed V and J ends, which lost 7 bases and 4 bases, there was a span of 10 bases. Looked up from germline, CDR1 is SQVTM and CDR2 is ANQGSEA. The CDR3 DNA is TGCAGCGCGCTCGGGCCCTATGGCTACACCTTC. This translates into CSALGPYGYTF. Together with reference TRBV29-1 and TRBJ1-2, the CDR3 gives the full variable domain: SAVISQKPSRDICQRGTSLTIQCQVDSQVTMMFWYRQQPGQSLTLIATANQGSEATYESGFVIDKFPISRPNLTFSTLTVSNMSPEDSSIYLCSALGPYGYTFGSGTRLTVV.

The chain has TRBV6-5 and TRBJ2-5, with 10 nucleotides matching TRBD1. With V trimmed by 6 bases and J by 4 bases, 5 bases remained unmatched. Germline V gene data show CDR1 as MNHEY and CDR2 as SVGAGI. This CDR3 spans 14 amino acids. CDR3 protein: CASRRGQGTETQYF. In DNA form, the CDR3 reads TGTGCCAGCAGGAGGGGACAGGGGACAGAGACCCAGTACTTC.

V usage is TRBV12-5 and J usage is TRBJ1-1, with D hard to call. CDR1 is LGHNT, CDR2 FRNRAP, per germline. The CDR3 length is 13 residues. Trimming took off 2 bases at V and 1 base at J, with 5 bases between the two ends. The CDR3 bases are TGTGCTAGTGGTTTGACAGAGAACACTGAAGCTTTCTTT. Translating it yields CASGLTENTEAFF.

To note about this clone: This CDR3 is also generated by other DNA sequences in the sample. The chain uses TRBV19 and TRBJ2-7, with 10 nucleotides matching TRBD1. Unmatched junction bases numbered 1, after V lost 6 bases and J lost 2 bases. The germline gives CDR1 LNHDA, CDR2 SQIVND (reference sequence). This CDR3 spans 13 amino acids. In DNA form, the CDR3 reads TGTGCCAGTAGGGGACAGGGGACCTACGAGCAGTACTTC. It translates to CASRGQGTYEQYF.

The chain employs TRBV5-4 and TRBJ1-6, with 11 bases lining up with TRBD1. This CDR3 is 15 amino acids long. Looked up from germline, CDR1 is SGHNT and CDR2 is YYREEE (reference sequence). Trimming at V came to 0 bases and at J to 9 bases, leaving 2 bases not matched to a gene. The CDR3 region has the DNA TGTGCCAGCAGCTTGGGGGACAGGGGGGGTTCACCCCTCCACTTT. As protein: CASSLGDRGGSPLHF.

About this clone itself: Within the sample, other DNA sequences also encode this same CDR3. This rearrangement joins TRBV30 to TRBJ1-3; weak D call: TRBD1 (5 bases). Trimming stripped 0 bases from V and 1 base from J, with 7 bases between. The CDR3 consists of 14 residues. Looked up from germline, CDR1 is GTSNPN and CDR2 is SVGIG (reference sequence). CDR3 loop: CAWSVGDSGNTIYF. The CDR3 nucleotides read TGTGCCTGGAGTGTAGGGGATTCTGGAAACACCATATATTTT. The variable domain in full, completed from reference TRBV30 and TRBJ1-3, reads SQTIHQWPATLVQPVGSPLSLECTVEGTSNPNLYWYRQAAGRGLQLLFYSVGIGQISSEVPQNLSASRPQDRQFILSSKKLLLSDSGFYLCAWSVGDSGNTIYFGEGSWLTVV.

V usage is TRBV2 and J usage is TRBJ1-2, with a tentative D call TRBD1 (6 bases). Germline V gene lookup returns CDR1 SNHLY and CDR2 FYNNEI. The germline V and J ends were trimmed by 5 bases and 5 bases, with 9 bases remaining between them. The CDR3 is 12 residues long. The CDR3 DNA sequence: TGTGCCAGCAGTCCGGACAGATATGGCTACACCTTC. It encodes CASSPDRYGYTF.

The chain combines TRBV4-3 with TRBJ1-4; D remains ambiguous. This CDR3 region has 13 residues. Trimming stripped 0 bases from V and 8 bases from J, with 7 bases between. Germline assignment: CDR1 LGHNA and CDR2 YSLEER. CDR3 coding DNA: TGCGCCAGCAGCCAAGATTATGGGGAAAAACTGTTTTTT. It yields the protein CASSQDYGEKLFF.

This clone has only one observation. The chain carries TRBV9 and TRBJ2-3; 14 bases are shared with TRBD2. J was trimmed by 4 bases and V by 0 bases; bases with no gene match: 4. Germline CDR1 SGDLS, CDR2 YYNGEE. This CDR3 spans 17 amino acids. CDR3 sequence reads: CASSVALGLAGADTQYF. The CDR3 region has the DNA TGTGCCAGCAGCGTAGCTCTGGGACTAGCGGGAGCAGATACGCAGTATTTT.

This rearrangement joins TRBV7-2 to TRBJ1-1; D not certain. Trimming took off 4 bases at V and 0 bases at J, with 6 bases between the two ends. The CDR3 runs 13 residues. Germline loops: CDR1 SGHTA, CDR2 FQGNSA. CDR3 sequence reads: CASSYSLNTEAFF. In nucleotides, the CDR3 is TGTGCCAGCAGCTATTCACTGAACACTGAAGCTTTCTTT.

This clone was detected only once. V usage is TRBV6-5 and J usage is TRBJ1-3; D gene uncertain. V was trimmed by 0 bases and J by 6 bases, leaving 0 bases between them. The CDR3 has 11 residues. The V gene's germline CDR1 is MNHEY and CDR2 SVGAGI. This CDR3 reads CASSYSNTIYF. The CDR3 DNA follows: TGTGCCAGCAGTTACTCAAACACCATATATTTT.

The CDR3 protein is CASSLFRPTRTGELFF. DNA of the CDR3: TGTGCCAGCAGTTTATTTCGGCCCACGAGGACCGGGGAGCTGTTTTTT. The V call is TRBV27, the J call TRBJ2-2; D gene uncertain. The CDR3 is 16 amino acids. Trimming stripped 1 base from V and 5 bases from J, with 14 bases between. Germline lookup yields CDR1 MNHEY and CDR2 SMNVEV (reference sequence).

V usage is TRBV4-3 and J usage is TRBJ2-5, with a possible D match to TRBD1 (5 bases). Germline CDR1 LGHNA, CDR2 YSLEER. The CDR3 consists of 16 residues. V lost 0 bases, J lost 3 bases, and 14 bases lay in between. The CDR3 spells CASSQDLYRGKETQYF. CDR3 coding DNA: TGCGCCAGCAGCCAAGATTTATATAGGGGCAAAGAGACCCAGTACTTC.

Of note for this clone: The same CDR3 can be traced to other DNA sequences in this sample. The chain joins TRBV28 to TRBJ2-1; 11 bases align to TRBD2. The V and J ends lost 1 base and 6 bases, in that order; junction bases with no gene match: 2. CDR1 is MDHEN, CDR2 SYDVKM, per germline. The CDR3 is 15 amino acids. The CDR3 protein is CASSLLAGGPNEQFF. Written as DNA, the CDR3 is TGTGCCAGCAGTTTATTAGCGGGGGGGCCCAATGAGCAGTTCTTC.

The V call is TRBV2, the J call TRBJ2-7; 8 bases align to TRBD2. Trimming at V came to 7 bases and at J to 6 bases, leaving 14 bases not matched to a gene. Germline-derived CDR1 and CDR2 are SNHLY and FYNNEI. This CDR3 region has 15 residues. In DNA form, the CDR3 reads TGTGCCAGCACCGGTACTACGGCGGGAGGAGCCGAGCAGTACTTC. Its translation: CASTGTTAGGAEQYF.

CDR3 in amino acids: CASSPTLGTEAFF. The CDR3 DNA follows: TGTGCCAGCAGTCCAACATTGGGCACTGAAGCTTTCTTT. The V and J genes are TRBV28 and TRBJ1-1, with D uncertain. The ends were cut back, 5 bases at V and 4 bases at J, with 11 bases in the middle. The CDR3 has 13 residues. Germline V CDR1 and CDR2: MDHEN, SYDVKM.

Of note for this clone: A much larger clone lies a single base off, so this may be a read error. The chain employs TRBV13 and TRBJ1-1; unclear D gene. This CDR3 is 13 amino acids long. V was cut by 2 bases and J by 0 bases, with 4 bases left in between. CDR1 and CDR2 from the germline V gene are PRHDT and FYEKMQ (reference sequence). This CDR3 reads CASSLSVNTEAFF. The CDR3 nucleotides are TGTGCCAGCAGCTTATCGGTGAACACTGAAGCTTTCTTT.

The chain has TRBV6-1 and TRBJ1-2; 8 bases match TRBD1. Trimming took 5 bases from V and 7 from J; bases not matched to a gene: 12. The CDR3 is 15 residues long. Germline V gives CDR1 MNHNS, CDR2 SASEGT. As DNA, the CDR3 is TGTGCCAGCAGTACCTCGGACAGGGACCCTCGTGGCTACACCTTC. Its translation: CASSTSDRDPRGYTF.

The chain combines TRBV27 with TRBJ1-1, with D possibly being TRBD1 (6 bases). V gave up 6 bases and J gave up 6 bases, with 23 bases separating them. The CDR3 has 16 residues. Germline lookup yields CDR1 MNHEY and CDR2 SMNVEV (reference sequence). The CDR3 loop is CASSLGTPTGISEAFF. The CDR3 region has the DNA TGTGCCAGCAGCCTAGGGACTCCAACAGGGATCTCTGAAGCTTTCTTT.

V gene TRBV2 combines with J gene TRBJ1-4, with a weak D call TRBD1 (6 bases). The CDR3 is 13 amino acids. With 7 bases removed from V and 5 bases from J, the gap between germline ends came to 11 bases. The germline gives CDR1 SNHLY, CDR2 FYNNEI. The CDR3 DNA is TGTGCCAGCAACGGACAGAAGAATGAAAAACTGTTTTTT. It encodes CASNGQKNEKLFF.

This clone was counted once. The chain carries TRBV30 and TRBJ2-5; D gene unclear. Germline assignment: CDR1 GTSNPN and CDR2 SVGIG (reference sequence). CDR3 length: 15 amino acids. Trimming removed 0 bases from V and 4 bases from J, with 15 bases in between. CDR3 sequence: CAWSVYSGRRETQYF. CDR3 DNA: TGTGCCTGGAGTGTATACTCGGGCAGAAGAGAGACCCAGTACTTC.

The chain links TRBV28 to TRBJ1-2, with unresolved D. The CDR3 length is 15 residues. V lost 1 base, J lost 0 bases, and 9 bases lay in between. CDR1 MDHEN and CDR2 SYDVKM come from the germline V gene. CDR3 amino acids: CASSLYYTTNYGYTF. The CDR3 DNA sequence: TGTGCCAGCAGTTTATATTACACTACTAACTATGGCTACACCTTC.

The chain carries TRBV5-1 and TRBJ1-4; 9 nucleotides line up with TRBD1. The V and J ends lost 4 bases and 7 bases, in that order; junction bases with no gene match: 8. CDR3 length: 15 amino acids. Germline V CDR1 and CDR2: SGHRS, YFSETQ. The CDR3: CASSIGDREGEKLFF. The CDR3 nucleotides are TGCGCCAGCAGCATAGGGGACAGGGAAGGTGAAAAACTGTTTTTT.